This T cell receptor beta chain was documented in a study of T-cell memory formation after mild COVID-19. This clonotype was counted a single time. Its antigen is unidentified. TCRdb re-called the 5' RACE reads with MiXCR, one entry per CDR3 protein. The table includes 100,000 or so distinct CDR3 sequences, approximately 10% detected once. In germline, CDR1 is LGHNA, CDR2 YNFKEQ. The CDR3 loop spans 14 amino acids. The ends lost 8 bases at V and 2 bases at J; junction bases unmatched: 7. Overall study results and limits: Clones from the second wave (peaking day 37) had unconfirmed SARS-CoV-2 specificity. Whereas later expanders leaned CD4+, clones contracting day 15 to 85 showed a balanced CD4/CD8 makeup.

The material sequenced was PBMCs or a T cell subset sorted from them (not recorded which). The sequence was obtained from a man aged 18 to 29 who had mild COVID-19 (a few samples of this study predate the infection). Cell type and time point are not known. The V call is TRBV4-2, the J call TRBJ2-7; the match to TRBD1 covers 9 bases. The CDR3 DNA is TGTGCCAGCGGCTCTTGGGACAGGGCCTACGAGCAGTACTTC. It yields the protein CASGSWDRAYEQYF.